This TCR beta chain appears in the sequencing data of a study of CD8 T cells in Susac syndrome. V shed 7 bases and J shed 2 bases, with 12 bases lying between them. Germline CDR1 LGHDT, CDR2 YNNKEL (reference sequence). The CDR3 contains 14 residues. With random hexamers, roughly 0.5 to 1 ug RNA was reverse transcribed. TCRdb itself ran the immunoSEQ multiplex PCR reads through MiXCR, one entry per CDR3 protein. The sample includes roughly 120,000 distinct CDR3 sequences, just under 95% of them seen just once. The sequenced material came from CD4+ T cells from PBMCs. This rearrangement joins TRBV3-1 to TRBJ2-1; D might be TRBD2 (5 bases). This receptor was taken from a human donor in good health. As DNA, the CDR3 is TGTGCCAGCACGAAGGGAGAAACCTACAATGAGCAGTTCTTC. It codes for CASTKGETYNEQFF.